This T cell receptor beta chain was identified in a study of control samples from healthy donors and cancer patients (dated by TCRdb to 2018 to 2021). As concerns this clone: Its antigen remains undetermined. Per-base quality was not reported, and no clone a single base away is much larger than it.

Library creation used the immunoSEQ multiplex PCR assay. TCRdb holds this immuneACCESS table with in-frame rearrangements only. Some clones are missing; in checked studies, unresolved V genes explain under half, and the rest has no known cause. Present in this sample are 150,000 to 200,000 clones, 94% of which were seen just once. Together, the top ten hold 1.2% to 1.5% of the sample. The cysteine opens and the phenylalanine closes a CDR3 of 17 amino acids. Only the CDR3 region is kept as DNA, spanning 51 bases read in frame from base 1. Trimming at the junction amounts to 1 base on V and 2 bases on J, and the germline ends lie 16 bases apart. The germline V gene yields SGHVS for CDR1 and FNYEAQ for CDR2.

Sequencing input: blood. The rearrangement combines TRBV7-6 with TRBJ2-3; the D gene is not confidently resolved. This TCR was recovered from a woman aged 18-29 years in good health. DNA sequence: TGTGCCAGCAGCTTAGTAGGTGGTTTCCACTACACAGATACGCAGTATTTT. The encoded protein is CASSLVGGFHYTDTQYF.